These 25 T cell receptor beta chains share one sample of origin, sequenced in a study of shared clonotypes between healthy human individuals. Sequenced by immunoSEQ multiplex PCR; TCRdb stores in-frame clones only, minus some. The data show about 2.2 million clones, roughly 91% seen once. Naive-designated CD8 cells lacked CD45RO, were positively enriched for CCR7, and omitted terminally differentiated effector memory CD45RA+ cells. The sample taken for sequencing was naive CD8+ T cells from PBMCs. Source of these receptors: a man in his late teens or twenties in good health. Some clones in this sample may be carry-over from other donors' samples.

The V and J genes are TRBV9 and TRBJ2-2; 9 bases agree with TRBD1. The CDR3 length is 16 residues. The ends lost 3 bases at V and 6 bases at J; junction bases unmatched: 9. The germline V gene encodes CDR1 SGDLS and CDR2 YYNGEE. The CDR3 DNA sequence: TGTGCCAGCAGCGAACCGGGACAGGGAGGGTCCGGGGAGCTGTTTTTT. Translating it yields CASSEPGQGGSGELFF.

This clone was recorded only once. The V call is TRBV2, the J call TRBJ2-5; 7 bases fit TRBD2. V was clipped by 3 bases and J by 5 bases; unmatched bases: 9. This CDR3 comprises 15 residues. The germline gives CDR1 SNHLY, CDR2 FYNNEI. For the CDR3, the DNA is TGTGCCAGCAGTGACCCCTGGACTAGTTCCGAGACCCAGTACTTC. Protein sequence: CASSDPWTSSETQYF.

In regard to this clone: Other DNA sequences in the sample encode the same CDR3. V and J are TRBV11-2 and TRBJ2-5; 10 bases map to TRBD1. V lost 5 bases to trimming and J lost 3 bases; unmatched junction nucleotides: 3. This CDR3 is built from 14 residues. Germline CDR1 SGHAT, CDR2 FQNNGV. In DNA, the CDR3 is TGTGCCAGCAGCCCCGGACAGGGGGAAGAGACCCAGTACTTC. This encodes CASSPGQGEETQYF.

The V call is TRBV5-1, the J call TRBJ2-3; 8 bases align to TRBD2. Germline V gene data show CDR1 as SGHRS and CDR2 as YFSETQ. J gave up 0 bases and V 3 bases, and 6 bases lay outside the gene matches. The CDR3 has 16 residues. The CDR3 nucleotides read TGCGCCAGCAGCTCCCAGCGGGAGACTAGCACAGATACGCAGTATTTT. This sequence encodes CASSSQRETSTDTQYF.

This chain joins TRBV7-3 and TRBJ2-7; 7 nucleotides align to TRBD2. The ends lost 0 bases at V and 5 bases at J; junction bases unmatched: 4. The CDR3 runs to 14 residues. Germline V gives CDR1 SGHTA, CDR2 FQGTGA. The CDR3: CASSLTGGRNEQYF. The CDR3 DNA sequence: TGTGCCAGCAGCTTAACGGGAGGGCGGAACGAGCAGTACTTC.

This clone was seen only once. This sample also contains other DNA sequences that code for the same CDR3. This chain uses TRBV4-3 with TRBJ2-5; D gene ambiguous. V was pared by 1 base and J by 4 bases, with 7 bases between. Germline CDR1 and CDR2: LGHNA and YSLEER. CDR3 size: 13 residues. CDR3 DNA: TGCGCCAGCAGCCAAGGGGTACGAGAGACCCAGTACTTC. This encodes CASSQGVRETQYF.

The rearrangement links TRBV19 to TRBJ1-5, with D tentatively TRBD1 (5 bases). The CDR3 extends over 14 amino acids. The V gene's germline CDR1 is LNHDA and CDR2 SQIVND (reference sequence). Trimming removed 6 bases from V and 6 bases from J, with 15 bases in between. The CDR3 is CASSRRGEGQPQHF. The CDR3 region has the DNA TGTGCCAGTAGCCGACGGGGGGAAGGTCAGCCCCAGCATTTT.

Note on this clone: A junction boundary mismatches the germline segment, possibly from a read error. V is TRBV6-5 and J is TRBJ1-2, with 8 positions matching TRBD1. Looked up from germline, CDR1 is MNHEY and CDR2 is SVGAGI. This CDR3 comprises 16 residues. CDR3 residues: CASSNSWGQVYYGYTF. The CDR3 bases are TGTGCCAGCAGTAACTCTTGGGGACAGGTGTACTATGGCTACACCTTC.

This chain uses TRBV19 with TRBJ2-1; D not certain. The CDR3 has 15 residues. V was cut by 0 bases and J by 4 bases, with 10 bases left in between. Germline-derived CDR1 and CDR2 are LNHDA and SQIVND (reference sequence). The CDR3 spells CASSIDRMGYNEQFF. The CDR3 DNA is TGTGCCAGTAGTATAGATCGGATGGGGTACAATGAGCAGTTCTTC.

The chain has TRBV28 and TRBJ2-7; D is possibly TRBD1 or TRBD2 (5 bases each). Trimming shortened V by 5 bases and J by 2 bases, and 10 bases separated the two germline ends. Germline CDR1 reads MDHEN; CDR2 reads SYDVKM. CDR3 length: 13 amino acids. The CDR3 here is CASSRGAAYEQYF. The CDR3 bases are TGTGCCAGCAGTCGAGGGGCGGCCTACGAGCAGTACTTC. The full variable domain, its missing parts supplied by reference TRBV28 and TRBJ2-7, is DVKVTQSSRYLVKRTGEKVFLECVQDMDHENMFWYRQDPGLGLRLIYFSYDVKMKEKGDIPEGYSVSREKKERFSLILESASTNQTSMYLCASSRGAAYEQYFGPGTRLTVT.

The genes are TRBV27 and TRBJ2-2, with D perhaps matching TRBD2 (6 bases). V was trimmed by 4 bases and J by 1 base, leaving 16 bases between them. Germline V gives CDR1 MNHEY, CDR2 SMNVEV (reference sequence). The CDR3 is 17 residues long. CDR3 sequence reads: CASSWDSHGLNTGELFF. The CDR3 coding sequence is TGTGCCAGCAGTTGGGACTCCCATGGACTGAACACCGGGGAGCTGTTTTTT.

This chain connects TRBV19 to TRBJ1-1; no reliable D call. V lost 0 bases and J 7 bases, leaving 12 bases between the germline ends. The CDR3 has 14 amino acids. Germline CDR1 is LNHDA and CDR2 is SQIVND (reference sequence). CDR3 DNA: TGTGCCAGTAGTATAGATAGCCACGCCGGTGAAGCTTTCTTT. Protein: CASSIDSHAGEAFF.

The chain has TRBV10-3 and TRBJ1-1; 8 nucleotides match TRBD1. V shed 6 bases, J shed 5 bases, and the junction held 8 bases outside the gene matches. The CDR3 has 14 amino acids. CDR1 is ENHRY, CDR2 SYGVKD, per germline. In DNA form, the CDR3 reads TGTGCCATCAGCAGGACAGGGACGAGTACTGAAGCTTTCTTT. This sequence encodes CAISRTGTSTEAFF.

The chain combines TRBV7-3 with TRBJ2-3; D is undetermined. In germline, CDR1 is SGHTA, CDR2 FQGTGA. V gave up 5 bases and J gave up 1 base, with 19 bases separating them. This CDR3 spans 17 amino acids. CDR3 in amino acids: CASSPGIFVSGTDTQYF. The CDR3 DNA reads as TGTGCCAGCAGCCCCGGAATTTTCGTATCTGGCACAGATACGCAGTATTTT. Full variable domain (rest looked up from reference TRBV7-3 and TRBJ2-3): GAGVSQTPSNKVTEKGKYVELRCDPISGHTALYWYRQSLGQGPEFLIYFQGTGAADDSGLPNDRFFAVRPEGSVSTLKIQRTERGDSAVYLCASSPGIFVSGTDTQYFGPGTRLTVL.

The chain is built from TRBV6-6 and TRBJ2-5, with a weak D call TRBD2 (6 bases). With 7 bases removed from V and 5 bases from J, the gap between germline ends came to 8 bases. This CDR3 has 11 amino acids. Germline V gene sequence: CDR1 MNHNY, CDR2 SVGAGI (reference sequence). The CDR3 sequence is CASIGGETQYF. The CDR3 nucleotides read TGTGCCAGCATTGGGGGGGAGACCCAGTACTTC.

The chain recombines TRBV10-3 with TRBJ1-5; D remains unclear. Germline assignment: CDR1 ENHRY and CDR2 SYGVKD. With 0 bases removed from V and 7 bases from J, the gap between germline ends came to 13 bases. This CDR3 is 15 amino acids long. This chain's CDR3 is CAISESESRGQPQHF. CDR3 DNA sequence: TGTGCCATCAGTGAGTCGGAATCGCGTGGACAGCCCCAGCATTTT.

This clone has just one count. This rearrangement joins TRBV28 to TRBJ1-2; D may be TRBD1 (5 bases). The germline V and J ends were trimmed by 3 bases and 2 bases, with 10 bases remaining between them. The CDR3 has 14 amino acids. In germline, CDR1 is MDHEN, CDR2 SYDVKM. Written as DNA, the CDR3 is TGTGCCAGCAGTTTCAGGGCGGCGAACTATGGCTACACCTTC. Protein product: CASSFRAANYGYTF.

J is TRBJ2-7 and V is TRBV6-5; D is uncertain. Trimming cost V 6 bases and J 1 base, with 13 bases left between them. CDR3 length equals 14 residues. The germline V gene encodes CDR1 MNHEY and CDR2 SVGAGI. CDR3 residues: CASSPGVRSYEQYF. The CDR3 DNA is TGTGCCAGCAGCCCTGGGGTCCGATCCTACGAGCAGTACTTC.

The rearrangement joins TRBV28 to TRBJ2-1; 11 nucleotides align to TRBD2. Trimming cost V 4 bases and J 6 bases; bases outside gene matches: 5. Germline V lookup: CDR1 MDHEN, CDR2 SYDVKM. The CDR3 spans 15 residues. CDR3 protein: CASSYIAGGSNEQFF. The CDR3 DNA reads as TGTGCCAGCAGTTACATAGCGGGAGGGTCCAATGAGCAGTTCTTC.

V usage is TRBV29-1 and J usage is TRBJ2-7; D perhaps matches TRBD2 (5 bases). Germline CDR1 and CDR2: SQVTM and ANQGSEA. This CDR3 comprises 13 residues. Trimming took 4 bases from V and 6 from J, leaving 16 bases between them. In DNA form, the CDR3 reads TGCAGCGTTGGGGGTGTTAGCGTGGGCGAGCAGTACTTC. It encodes CSVGGVSVGEQYF.

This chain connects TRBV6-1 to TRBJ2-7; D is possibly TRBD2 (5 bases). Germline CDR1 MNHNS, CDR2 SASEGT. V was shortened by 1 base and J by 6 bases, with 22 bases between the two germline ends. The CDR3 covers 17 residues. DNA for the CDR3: TGTGCCAGCAGTGAAGATCTGAGGGCAGACTTCTTCTCCGAGCAGTACTTC. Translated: CASSEDLRADFFSEQYF.

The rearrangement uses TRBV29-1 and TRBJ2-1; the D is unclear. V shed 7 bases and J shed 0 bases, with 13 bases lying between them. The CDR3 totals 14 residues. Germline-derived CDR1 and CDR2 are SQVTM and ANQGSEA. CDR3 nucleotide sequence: TGCAGCGCCACCGGACCGTACTCCTACAATGAGCAGTTCTTC. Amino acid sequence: CSATGPYSYNEQFF.

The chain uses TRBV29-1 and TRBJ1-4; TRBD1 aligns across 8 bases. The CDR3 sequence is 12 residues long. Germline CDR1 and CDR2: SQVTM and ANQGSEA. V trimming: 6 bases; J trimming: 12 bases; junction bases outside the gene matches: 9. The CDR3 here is CSVPTGAGELFF. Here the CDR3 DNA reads TGCAGCGTCCCGACAGGGGCGGGGGAACTGTTTTTT.

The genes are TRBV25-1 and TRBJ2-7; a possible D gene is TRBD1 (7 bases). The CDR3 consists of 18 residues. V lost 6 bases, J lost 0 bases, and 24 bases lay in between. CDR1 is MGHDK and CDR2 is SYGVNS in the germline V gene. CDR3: CASSAAGQPTSISYEQYF. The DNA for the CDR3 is TGTGCCAGCAGCGCCGCGGGACAGCCAACGTCCATCTCCTACGAGCAGTACTTC.

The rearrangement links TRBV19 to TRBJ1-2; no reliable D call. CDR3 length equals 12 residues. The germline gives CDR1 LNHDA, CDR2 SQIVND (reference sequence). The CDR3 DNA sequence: TGTGCTAGCAAAGGCCCAGGCTATGGCTACACCTTC. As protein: CASKGPGYGYTF.